This passage covers 8 T cell receptor beta chains from one sample sequenced in a study of T cells expressing NK-cell markers. With the 5' RACE reads reprocessed, TCRdb shows one record per CDR3 protein and no DNA. Here the sample table reports around 180,000 distinct CDR3 sequences. The sample comprised blood T cells: a sorted CD56 or NKG2C T cell subset, CD4+ or CD8+ T cells, or bulk PBMC T cells (not recorded which). Source of these receptors: a man between 18 and 69 years old in good health.

The gene calls are TRBV6-1 and TRBJ1-2; as DNA is missing, the TRBD1 call by TCRdb cannot be tested. The CDR3 contains 13 residues. Germline-derived CDR1 and CDR2 are MNHNS and SASEGT. CDR3 loop: CATRGSPNYGYTF.

This rearrangement joins TRBV7-6 to TRBJ2-2. The CDR3 sequence is 15 residues long. Germline-derived CDR1 and CDR2 are SGHVS and FNYEAQ. The CDR3 spells CASSPAGDLTGELFF.

J is TRBJ2-1 and V is TRBV14; the D gene TCRdb calls, TRBD1, cannot be checked with no DNA. This CDR3 has 16 residues. Germline V gene lookup returns CDR1 SGHDN and CDR2 FVKESK. This CDR3 reads CASSQGTVSSYNEQFF.

The CDR3 loop is CSALGLNSNQPQHF. The gene calls are TRBV20-1 and TRBJ1-5. The germline V gene encodes CDR1 DFQATT and CDR2 SNEGSKA (reference sequence). This CDR3 is 14 amino acids long.

The chain couples TRBV13 to TRBJ2-1. The CDR3 runs 16 residues. Germline CDR1 reads PRHDT; CDR2 reads FYEKMQ (reference sequence). The CDR3: CASSLLSSLAEREQFF.

The chain is built from TRBV5-1 and TRBJ1-1; lacking DNA, the TRBD1 call made by TCRdb goes unchecked. This CDR3 is 15 amino acids long. Germline V lookup: CDR1 SGHRS, CDR2 YFSETQ. The CDR3 spells CASSFRRLGDTEAFF.

The chain joins TRBV9 to TRBJ2-2. The CDR3 has 16 residues. The germline V gene has CDR1 SGDLS and CDR2 YYNGEE. This CDR3 reads CASSETVTANTGELFF.

The chain employs TRBV6-5 and TRBJ2-1; TCRdb indicates TRBD2, and absent DNA this call remains unverified. In germline, CDR1 is MNHEY, CDR2 SVGAGI. The CDR3 runs 15 residues. CDR3: CASSSPAGGYNEQFF.